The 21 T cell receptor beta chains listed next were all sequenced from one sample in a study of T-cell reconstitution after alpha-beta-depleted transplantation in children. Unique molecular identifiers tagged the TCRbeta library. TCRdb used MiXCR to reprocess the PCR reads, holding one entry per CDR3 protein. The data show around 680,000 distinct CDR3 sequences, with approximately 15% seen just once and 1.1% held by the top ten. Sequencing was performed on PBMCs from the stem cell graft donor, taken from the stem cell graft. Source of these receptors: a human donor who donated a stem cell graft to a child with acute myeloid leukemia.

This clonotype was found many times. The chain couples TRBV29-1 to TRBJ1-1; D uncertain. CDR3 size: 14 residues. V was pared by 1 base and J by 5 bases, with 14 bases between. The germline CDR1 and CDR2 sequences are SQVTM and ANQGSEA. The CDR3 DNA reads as TGCAGCGTTGAAGCCGGGCAGGTAGGAACTGAAGCTTTCTTT. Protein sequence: CSVEAGQVGTEAFF. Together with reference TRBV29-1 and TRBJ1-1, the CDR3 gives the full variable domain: SAVISQKPSRDICQRGTSLTIQCQVDSQVTMMFWYRQQPGQSLTLIATANQGSEATYESGFVIDKFPISRPNLTFSTLTVSNMSPEDSSIYLCSVEAGQVGTEAFFGQGTRLTVV.

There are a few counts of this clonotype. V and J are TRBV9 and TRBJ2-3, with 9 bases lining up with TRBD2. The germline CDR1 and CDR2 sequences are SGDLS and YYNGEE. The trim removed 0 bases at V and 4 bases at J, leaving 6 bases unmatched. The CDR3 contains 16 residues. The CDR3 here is CASSVAVRGGADTQYF. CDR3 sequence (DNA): TGTGCCAGCAGCGTAGCGGTGCGGGGGGGCGCAGATACGCAGTATTTT.

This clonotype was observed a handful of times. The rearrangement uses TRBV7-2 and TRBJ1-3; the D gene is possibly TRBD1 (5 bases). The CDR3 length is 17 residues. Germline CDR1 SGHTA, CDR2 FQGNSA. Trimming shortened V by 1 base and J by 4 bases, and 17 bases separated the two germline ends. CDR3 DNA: TGTGCCAGCAGCTTAGGGGGCTCGATGAGTGCGGGAAACACCATATATTTT. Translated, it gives CASSLGGSMSAGNTIYF.

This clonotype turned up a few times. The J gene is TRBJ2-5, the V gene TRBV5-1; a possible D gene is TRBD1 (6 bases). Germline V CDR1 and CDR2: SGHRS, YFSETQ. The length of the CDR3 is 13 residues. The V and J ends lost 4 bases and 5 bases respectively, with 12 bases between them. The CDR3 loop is CASSRNQGETQYF. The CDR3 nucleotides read TGCGCCAGCAGCAGAAACCAGGGGGAGACCCAGTACTTC.

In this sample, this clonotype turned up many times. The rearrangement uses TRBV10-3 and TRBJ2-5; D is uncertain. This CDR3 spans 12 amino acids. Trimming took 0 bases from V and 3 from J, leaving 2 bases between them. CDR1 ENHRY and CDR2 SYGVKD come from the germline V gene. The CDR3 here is CAISESKETQYF. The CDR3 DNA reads TGTGCCATCAGTGAGTCGAAAGAGACCCAGTACTTC.

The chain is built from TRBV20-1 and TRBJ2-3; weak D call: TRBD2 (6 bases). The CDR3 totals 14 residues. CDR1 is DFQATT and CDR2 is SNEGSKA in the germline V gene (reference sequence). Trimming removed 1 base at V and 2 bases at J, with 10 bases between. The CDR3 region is CSARVRTITDTQYF. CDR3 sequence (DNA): TGCAGTGCTAGAGTCCGGACTATCACAGATACGCAGTATTTT.

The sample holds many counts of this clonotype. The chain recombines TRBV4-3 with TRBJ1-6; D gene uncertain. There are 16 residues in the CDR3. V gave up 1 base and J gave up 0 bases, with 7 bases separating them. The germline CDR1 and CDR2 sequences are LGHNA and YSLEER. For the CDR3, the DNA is TGCGCCAGCAGCCAAGGGCGGAGCTCCTATAATTCACCCCTCCACTTT. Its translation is CASSQGRSSYNSPLHF.

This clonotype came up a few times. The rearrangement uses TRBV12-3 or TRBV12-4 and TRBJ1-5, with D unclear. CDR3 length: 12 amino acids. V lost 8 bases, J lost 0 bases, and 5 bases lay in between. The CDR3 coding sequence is TGTGCCAGCGGCACTAGCAATCAGCCCCAGCATTTT. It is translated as CASGTSNQPQHF.

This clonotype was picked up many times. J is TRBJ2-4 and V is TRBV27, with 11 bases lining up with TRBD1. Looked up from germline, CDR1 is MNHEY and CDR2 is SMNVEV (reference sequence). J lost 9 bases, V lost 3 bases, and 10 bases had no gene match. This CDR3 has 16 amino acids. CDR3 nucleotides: TGTGCCAGCAGTTTCGCCCTTGGGGACAGGGGGAGCATTCAGTACTTC. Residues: CASSFALGDRGSIQYF.

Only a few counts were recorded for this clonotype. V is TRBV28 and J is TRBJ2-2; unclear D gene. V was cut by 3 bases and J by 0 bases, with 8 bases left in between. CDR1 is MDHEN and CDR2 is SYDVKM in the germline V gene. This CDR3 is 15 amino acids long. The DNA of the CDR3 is TGTGCCAGCAGTTTCGACATGACGAACACCGGGGAGCTGTTTTTT. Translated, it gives CASSFDMTNTGELFF.

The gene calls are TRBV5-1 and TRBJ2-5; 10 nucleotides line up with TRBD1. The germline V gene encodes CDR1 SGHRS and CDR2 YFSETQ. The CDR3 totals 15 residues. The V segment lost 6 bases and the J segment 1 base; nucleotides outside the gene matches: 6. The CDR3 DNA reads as TGCGCCAGCACCCGGGACAGGGGCATCCAAGAGACCCAGTACTTC. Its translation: CASTRDRGIQETQYF.

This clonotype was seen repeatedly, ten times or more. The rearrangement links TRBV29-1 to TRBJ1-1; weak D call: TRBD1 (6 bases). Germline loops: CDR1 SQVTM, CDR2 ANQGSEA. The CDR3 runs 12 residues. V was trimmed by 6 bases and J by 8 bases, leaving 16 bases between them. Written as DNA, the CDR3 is TGCAGCGTGGGGGCGGAGGGGCGGGAAGCTTTCTTT. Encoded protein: CSVGAEGREAFF.

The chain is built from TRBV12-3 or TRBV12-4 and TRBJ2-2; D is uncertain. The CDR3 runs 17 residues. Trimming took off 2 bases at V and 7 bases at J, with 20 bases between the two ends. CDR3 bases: TGTGCCAGCAGTTTAATCCAGTGGCTCGGCGGAATCGGGGAGCTGTTTTTT. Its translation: CASSLIQWLGGIGELFF.

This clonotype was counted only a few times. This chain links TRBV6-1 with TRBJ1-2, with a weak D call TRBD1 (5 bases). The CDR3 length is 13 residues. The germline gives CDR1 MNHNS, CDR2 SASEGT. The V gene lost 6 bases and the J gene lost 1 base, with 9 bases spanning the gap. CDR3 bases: TGTGCCAGCAGCCACAGGTTTAACTATGGCTACACCTTC. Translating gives CASSHRFNYGYTF.

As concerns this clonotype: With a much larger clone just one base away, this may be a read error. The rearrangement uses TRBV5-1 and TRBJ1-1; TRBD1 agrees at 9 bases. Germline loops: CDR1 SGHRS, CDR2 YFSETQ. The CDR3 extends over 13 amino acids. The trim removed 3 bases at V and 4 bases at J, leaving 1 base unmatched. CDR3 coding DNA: TGCGCCAGCAGCTGGACAGGGGCCACTGAAGCTTTCTTT. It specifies CASSWTGATEAFF.

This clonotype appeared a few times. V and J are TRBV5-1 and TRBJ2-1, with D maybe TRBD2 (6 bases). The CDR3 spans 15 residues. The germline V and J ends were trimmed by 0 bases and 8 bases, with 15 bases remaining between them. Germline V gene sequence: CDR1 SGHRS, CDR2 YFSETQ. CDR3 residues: CASSLEEGSLDEQFF. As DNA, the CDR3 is TGCGCCAGCAGCTTGGAGGAGGGATCCTTGGATGAGCAGTTCTTC.

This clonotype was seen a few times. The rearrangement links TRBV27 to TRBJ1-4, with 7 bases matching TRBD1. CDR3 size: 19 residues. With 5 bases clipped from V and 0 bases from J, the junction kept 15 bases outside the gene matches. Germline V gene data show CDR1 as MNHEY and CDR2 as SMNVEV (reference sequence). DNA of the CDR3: TGTGCCAGCAGTAACGGACAGGATGGTGGGGTTGCAACTAATGAAAAACTGTTTTTT. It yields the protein CASSNGQDGGVATNEKLFF.

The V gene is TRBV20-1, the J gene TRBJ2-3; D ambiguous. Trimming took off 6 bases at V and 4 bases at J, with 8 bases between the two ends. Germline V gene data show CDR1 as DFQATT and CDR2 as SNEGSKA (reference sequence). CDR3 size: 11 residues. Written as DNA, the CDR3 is TGCAGTGCCCAAATAGCAGATACGCAGTATTTT. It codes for CSAQIADTQYF.

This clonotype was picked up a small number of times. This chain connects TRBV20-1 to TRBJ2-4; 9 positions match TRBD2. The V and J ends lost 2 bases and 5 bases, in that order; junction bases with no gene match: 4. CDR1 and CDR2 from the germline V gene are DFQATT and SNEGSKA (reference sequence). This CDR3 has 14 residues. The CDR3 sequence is CSARPRLAENIQYF. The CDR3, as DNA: TGCAGTGCTAGACCCCGACTAGCGGAAAACATTCAGTACTTC.

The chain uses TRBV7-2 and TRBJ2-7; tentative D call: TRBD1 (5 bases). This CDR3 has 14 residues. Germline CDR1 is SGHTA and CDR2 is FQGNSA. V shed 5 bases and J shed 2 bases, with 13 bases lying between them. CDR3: CASSPRTSPYEQYF. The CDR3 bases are TGTGCCAGCAGCCCCCGGACAAGCCCCTACGAGCAGTACTTC.

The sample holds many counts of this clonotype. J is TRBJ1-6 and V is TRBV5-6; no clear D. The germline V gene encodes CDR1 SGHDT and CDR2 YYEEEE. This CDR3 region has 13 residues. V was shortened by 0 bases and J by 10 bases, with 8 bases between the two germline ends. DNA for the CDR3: TGTGCCAGCAGCTTGGCGAACCCCTCACCCCTCCACTTT. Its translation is CASSLANPSPLHF.